This T cell receptor (beta chain) comes out of a study of T cells in Graves' hyperthyroidism and ophthalmopathy (dated by TCRdb to between 2018 and 2021). In the study overall: Peripheral blood was sampled at the time of initial diagnosis, prior to any treatment. After sampling, hyperthyroidism patients received methimazole starting at 30 mg daily, and ophthalmopathy patients received high-dose intravenous methylprednisolone. To identify distinguishing TCR V-J signatures, a discovery cohort of around 100 patients was used, comprising 40 to 45 with Graves' ophthalmopathy and roughly 60 with stable Graves' hyperthyroidism. Whether ophthalmopathy could be predicted prospectively was tested in an independent validation cohort made up of fewer than 20 hyperthyroidism patients plus 17 patients who later progressed to ophthalmopathy. The paper describes TCR Vbeta CDR3 sequencing of 140 or so peripheral blood samples, made up of fewer than 50 ophthalmopathy patients, 70 to 75 hyperthyroidism patients and 17 progressor patients. The 85 to 100 discovery patients were divided at random into training and test sets in a 7:3 ratio. In several Graves' hyperthyroidism patients, the study also compared T-cell repertoires from thyroid tissue with T-cell repertoires from blood.

Stable Graves' hyperthyroidism was defined as the absence of progression to ophthalmopathy over 18 months of follow-up. Hyperthyroidism patients were aged 18 to 65 years and newly diagnosed, with disease duration of less than 2 months. Exclusion was applied to patients with uncontrolled infections, other autoimmune diseases, pregnancy or lactation. Diagnoses were established on the basis of clinical symptoms, serum thyroxine and TRAb, thyroid ultrasound, and orbital computed tomography. PBMCs were isolated from about 9 ml of fresh peripheral blood by Ficoll-Paque density gradient centrifugation. Trizol reagent was used to extract total RNA, and RNA quality was then checked on an Agilent 2100 Bioanalyzer. This clonotype came up many times. Its antigen is currently not known. One base away there is no much larger clone; base qualities are not given. What the study reported, not specific to this receptor: A model built on a 13 V-J signature distinguished ophthalmopathy from stable hyperthyroidism, reaching 87.88% sensitivity and approximately 81% specificity in cross-validation and 80%/75% in testing. Sample size was not statistically predetermined, and blinding of investigators to group allocation was not performed. Most expanded thyroid clonotypes (frequency above 0.001) were also detected in blood, suggesting blood repertoires may reflect thyroid immune responses. In validation, progression to ophthalmopathy was predicted by the model with 70.59% sensitivity and roughly 76% specificity, a median of approximately 6.5 months before onset.

There are 15 amino acids in the CDR3, from cysteine to phenylalanine inclusive. The entry retains the CDR3 DNA only, 45 bases that are in frame from base 1. For this chain, trimming is 0 bases at the V end and 0 bases at the J end, and the number of junction bases without a gene match is 3. Based on the germline V gene (reference sequence), the CDR1 and CDR2 sequences are SGHKS and YYEKEE. TCR beta CDR3 regions were amplified from RNA transcripts. The TCR CDR3 was subjected to a first round of RT-PCR using the HTBI primer set and the Qiagen OneStep RT-PCR kit. Libraries were constructed in a second round of multiplex PCR, after which size selection and purification were performed. The libraries were sequenced on an Illumina HiSeq2000 using paired-end 100 bp reads. Per the original workflow: SOAPnuke was used to process the raw data, with reads discarded if the reads contained adapters or uncalled bases, had a mean Phred below 15, or lacked an exact constant-primer or identifier match. High-quality paired reads were merged with COPE v1.2.5, and unique nucleotide sequences were defined as clonotypes. MiTCR v1.1 was used to align the clonotypes against IMGT TRBV, TRBD and TRBJ reference segments. Only V-J combinations with frequency above 0.0001, covering 99% to 99.2% of repertoires, were analysed. The TCS score was defined as the ratio of F50 (clonal expansion) to E x V (chaos), calculated using BLOSUM62-based TCRdist between CDR3 peptides within each V-J. Welch's t-statistics and random forest reduced 450 to 600 V-J features to about 12, which were used in a naive Bayes classifier (R e1071). TCRdb trimmed the raw reads at Q25, called clones with MiXCR and kept productive beta chains. Every entry covers one CDR3 protein and lists the most common genes and DNA from its rows. The V and J calls and clone size are TCRdb's, not the authors'. The sample table lists under 300,000 distinct CDR3 sequences, roughly 13% of them with a count of one. The top ten constitute 7% to 9% of the sample.

The rearranged segments are TRBV5-5 and TRBJ2-7; 7 central bases correspond to TRBD1. This clonotype was obtained from a woman in her thirties or forties with Graves' hyperthyroidism. The sample was blood. The CDR3 region reads CASSLDWDSSYEQYF. In nucleotide form, the sequence is TGTGCCAGCAGCTTGGATTGGGACAGCTCCTACGAGCAGTACTTC.